The 27 T cell receptor beta chains below were found in one sample sequenced in a study of human T cells and chemical hapten exposure. Using its own MiXCR run on the RACE reads, TCRdb lists one record per CDR3 protein. The sample includes about 34,000 distinct CDR3 sequences, 4.5% to 5.5% seen only once; the top ten take roughly 13%. Time point defined: healthy volunteer bleed at 6 weeks. Unseparated into fractions, whole blood served as the source from which total RNA was extracted. The sample was whole blood. The receptors were sampled from a human donor in good health. Some clones in this sample may be carry-over from other donors' samples.

This clonotype has a handful of counts. V is TRBV27 and J is TRBJ1-2; no clear D gene. CDR1 and CDR2 from the germline V gene are MNHEY and SMNVEV (reference sequence). This CDR3 contains 13 residues. The ends were cut back, 0 bases at V and 8 bases at J, with 10 bases in the middle. The CDR3 region is CASSLSPVGGYTF. DNA for the CDR3: TGTGCCAGCAGTTTATCCCCGGTGGGGGGCTACACCTTC.

There are many counts of this clonotype. The V call is TRBV20-1, the J call TRBJ2-7; a weak D match, TRBD1 (6 bases). Trimming cost V 4 bases and J 0 bases, with 19 bases left between them. The CDR3 extends over 16 amino acids. Looked up from germline, CDR1 is DFQATT and CDR2 is SNEGSKA (reference sequence). CDR3 protein: CSATTRDTLSSYEQYF. CDR3 nucleotides: TGCAGTGCTACCACCCGGGACACCCTCAGCTCCTACGAGCAGTACTTC.

The chain links TRBV3-1 to TRBJ2-1; D is possibly TRBD2 (6 bases). The ends were cut back, 5 bases at V and 4 bases at J, with 9 bases in the middle. There are 13 residues in the CDR3. The V gene's germline CDR1 is LGHDT and CDR2 YNNKEL (reference sequence). The CDR3 coding sequence is TGTGCCAGCAGCATCGGGACTTACAATGAGCAGTTCTTC. As protein: CASSIGTYNEQFF.

In this sample, this clonotype turned up a few times. The CDR3 sequence is CASSQGLLNTEAFF. In DNA, the CDR3 is TGTGCCAGCAGCCAAGGGCTGTTGAACACTGAAGCTTTCTTT. V usage is TRBV6-2 or TRBV6-3 and J usage is TRBJ1-1; D unclear. Germline V lookup: CDR1 MNHEY, CDR2 SVGEGT. CDR3 length equals 14 residues. Trimming pared 6 bases from V and 0 bases from J, leaving 11 bases between.

In its sample, this clonotype was seen many times. The chain recombines TRBV6-2 or TRBV6-3 with TRBJ2-7; D is perhaps TRBD2 (6 bases). Trimming took 5 bases from V and 9 from J, leaving 14 bases between them. The length of the CDR3 is 12 residues. The germline V gene has CDR1 MNHEY and CDR2 SVGEGT. The CDR3 region is CASSEIPGAQYF. In nucleotides, the CDR3 is TGTGCCAGCAGTGAGATTCCGGGAGCGCAGTACTTC.

This clonotype occurred many times. The chain combines TRBV20-1 with TRBJ2-1; 9 bases are shared with TRBD1. V lost 0 bases and J lost 3; bases outside the gene matches: 6. This CDR3 contains 16 residues. Germline lookup yields CDR1 DFQATT and CDR2 SNEGSKA (reference sequence). The CDR3 region is CSARDFRDRVYNEQFF. The CDR3 DNA reads TGCAGTGCTAGAGACTTCCGGGACAGGGTCTACAATGAGCAGTTCTTC.

This clonotype has a count of ten or more. V is TRBV5-1 and J is TRBJ2-3; 8 bases align to TRBD2. With 2 bases clipped from V and 6 bases from J, the junction kept 8 bases outside the gene matches. This CDR3 comprises 15 residues. The germline gives CDR1 SGHRS, CDR2 YFSETQ. The CDR3: CASSLSSGSRDTQYF. CDR3 nucleotides: TGCGCCAGCAGCTTATCCAGCGGGAGCCGGGATACGCAGTATTTT. Supplemented by reference TRBV5-1 and TRBJ2-3, the full variable domain reads KAGVTQTPRYLIKTRGQQVTLSCSPISGHRSVSWYQQTPGQGLQFLFEYFSETQRNKGNFPGRFSGRQFSNSRSEMNVSTLELGDSALYLCASSLSSGSRDTQYFGPGTRLTVL.

Ten or more counts support this clonotype. The rearrangement uses TRBV18 and TRBJ1-3, with no clear D. Germline V gene sequence: CDR1 KGHSH, CDR2 LQKENI. V lost 3 bases, J lost 0 bases, and 3 bases lay in between. CDR3 size: 13 residues. This chain's CDR3 is CASSPSSGNTIYF. The CDR3 DNA sequence: TGTGCCAGCTCACCCAGCTCTGGAAACACCATATATTTT.

The table lists this clonotype with many counts. The J gene is TRBJ2-3, the V gene TRBV5-1; D is uncertain. The germline CDR1 and CDR2 sequences are SGHRS and YFSETQ. V was pared by 3 bases and J by 4 bases, with 3 bases between. This CDR3 region has 11 residues. DNA of the CDR3: TGCGCCAGCAGCTACTCAGATACGCAGTATTTT. The encoded protein is CASSYSDTQYF.

This clonotype was recorded a few times. The chain employs TRBV20-1 and TRBJ1-2, with a possible D match to TRBD1 (6 bases). V shed 4 bases and J shed 7 bases, with 16 bases lying between them. Germline V gene lookup returns CDR1 DFQATT and CDR2 SNEGSKA (reference sequence). The CDR3 consists of 13 residues. CDR3 bases: TGCAGTGCTACCGCCACAGGGTACAGTGGCTACACCTTC. Translation gives CSATATGYSGYTF.

There are many counts of this clonotype. The genes are TRBV12-3 or TRBV12-4 and TRBJ2-2, with D perhaps TRBD2 (6 bases). There are 12 residues in the CDR3. The V end was cut by 7 bases, the J end by 7 bases, with 10 bases between. The DNA of the CDR3 is TGTGCCAGCACCAGGGAGGTCGGGGAGCTGTTTTTT. Amino acids: CASTREVGELFF.

A few counts support this clonotype. The gene calls are TRBV5-1 and TRBJ1-1, with D maybe TRBD1 (5 bases). Germline values: CDR1 SGHRS, CDR2 YFSETQ. The V gene lost 4 bases and the J gene lost 9 bases, with 19 bases spanning the gap. This CDR3 contains 14 residues. DNA for the CDR3: TGCGCCAGCAGCGAACAGGATGCTGGGAGGAAAGCTTTCTTT. It is translated as CASSEQDAGRKAFF. Drawing the rest from reference TRBV5-1 and TRBJ1-1, the complete variable domain is KAGVTQTPRYLIKTRGQQVTLSCSPISGHRSVSWYQQTPGQGLQFLFEYFSETQRNKGNFPGRFSGRQFSNSRSEMNVSTLELGDSALYLCASSEQDAGRKAFFGQGTRLTVV.

The sample holds many counts of this clonotype. The genes are TRBV7-2 and TRBJ1-1; D is possibly TRBD1 (6 bases). Germline V gene data show CDR1 as SGHTA and CDR2 as FQGNSA. The CDR3 contains 13 residues. V lost 3 bases to trimming and J lost 4 bases, with 9 bases between them. Here the CDR3 reads CASSFQGGTEAFF. CDR3 in DNA: TGTGCCAGCAGCTTCCAAGGGGGCACTGAAGCTTTCTTT.

This chain connects TRBV5-4 to TRBJ2-7; 15 nucleotides line up with TRBD2. After removal of 3 bases from V and 7 bases from J, the junction contained 2 bases not matched to a gene. The CDR3 contains 14 residues. Germline V lookup: CDR1 SGHNT, CDR2 YYREEE (reference sequence). Here the CDR3 reads CASSSGLAGGEQYF. The CDR3 DNA reads as TGTGCCAGCAGCTCAGGACTAGCGGGAGGGGAGCAGTACTTC.

This clonotype was seen at least ten times. The rearrangement links TRBV25-1 to TRBJ2-1; D remains unclear. Between the trimmed V and J ends, which lost 6 bases and 0 bases, there was a span of 12 bases. The CDR3 spans 15 residues. Germline lookup yields CDR1 MGHDK and CDR2 SYGVNS. The DNA of the CDR3 is TGTGCCAGCAGCCGAGAGGTGAGCTCCTACAATGAGCAGTTCTTC. It encodes CASSREVSSYNEQFF. The complete variable domain, with remaining parts taken from reference TRBV25-1 and TRBJ2-1, reads EADIYQTPRYLVIGTGKKITLECSQTMGHDKMYWYQQDPGMELHLIHYSYGVNSTEKGDLSSESTVSRIRTEHFPLTLESARPSHTSQYLCASSREVSSYNEQFFGPGTRLTVL.

The table lists this clonotype with a few counts. The V call is TRBV12-3 or TRBV12-4, the J call TRBJ2-5; no clear D gene. The ends were cut back, 1 base at V and 3 bases at J, with 0 bases in the middle. The CDR3 extends over 11 amino acids. This chain's CDR3 is CASSLEETQYF. In nucleotides, the CDR3 is TGTGCCAGCAGTTTAGAAGAGACCCAGTACTTC.

This clonotype was seen more than once but under ten times. The genes are TRBV4-1 and TRBJ1-2, with TRBD1 identical over 11 bases. CDR3 length: 18 residues. V gave up 1 base and J gave up 5 bases; unmatched junction bases: 12. Germline V lookup: CDR1 MGHRA, CDR2 YSYEKL. The CDR3 nucleotides are TGCGCCAGCAGCCAAGGACTCAAAAGGGACAGGGGGAGGTATGGCTACACCTTC. Protein: CASSQGLKRDRGRYGYTF.

There are many counts of this clonotype. The chain links TRBV30 to TRBJ1-5, with 8 bases lining up with TRBD1. Germline assignment: CDR1 GTSNPN and CDR2 SVGIG (reference sequence). The trim removed 2 bases at V and 9 bases at J, leaving 12 bases unmatched. The CDR3 contains 15 residues. The CDR3 DNA reads as TGTGCCTGGAGTAAGGACAGGGCCTCCTCGGGGCCCCAGCATTTT. Protein sequence: CAWSKDRASSGPQHF.

In its sample, this clonotype is medium-sized (0.01 to 0.1%). The V call is TRBV20-1, the J call TRBJ2-1, with 9 bases fitting TRBD2. The CDR3 length is 15 residues. Looked up from germline, CDR1 is DFQATT and CDR2 is SNEGSKA (reference sequence). The V and J ends lost 3 bases and 3 bases, in that order; junction bases with no gene match: 6. The CDR3 sequence is CSARTSGLDYNEQFF. The CDR3 bases are TGCAGTGCTAGGACTAGCGGATTGGACTACAATGAGCAGTTCTTC.

The sample holds many counts of this clonotype. The chain links TRBV3-1 to TRBJ1-1, with D perhaps TRBD1 (6 bases). The V gene lost 5 bases and the J gene lost 4 bases, with 17 bases spanning the gap. The CDR3 loop spans 15 amino acids. The germline V gene encodes CDR1 LGHDT and CDR2 YNNKEL (reference sequence). CDR3: CASSFPLQGGTEAFF. The CDR3 nucleotides are TGTGCCAGCAGCTTCCCTTTACAGGGTGGCACTGAAGCTTTCTTT.

This clonotype was seen ten or more times. The rearrangement uses TRBV4-1 and TRBJ2-3, with D possibly being TRBD1 or TRBD2 (6 bases each). Germline V CDR1 and CDR2: MGHRA, YSYEKL. This CDR3 is 15 amino acids long. Trimming cost V 6 bases and J 1 base, with 14 bases left between them. CDR3: CASRKWGAGTDTQYF. Written as DNA, the CDR3 is TGCGCCAGCAGAAAGTGGGGGGCCGGCACAGATACGCAGTATTTT.

This clonotype was seen at least ten times. The chain uses TRBV2 and TRBJ1-5, with 7 positions matching TRBD1. V gave up 6 bases and J gave up 5 bases; unmatched junction bases: 7. The CDR3 covers 14 residues. CDR1 SNHLY and CDR2 FYNNEI come from the germline V gene. CDR3 DNA: TGTGCCAGCAGGGCGACAGGGCGATATCAGCCCCAGCATTTT. Its protein product is CASRATGRYQPQHF.

This clonotype has at least ten counts. V gene TRBV5-1 combines with J gene TRBJ1-5; no reliable D call. The ends were cut back, 3 bases at V and 3 bases at J, with 7 bases in the middle. The germline V gene has CDR1 SGHRS and CDR2 YFSETQ. This CDR3 has 13 amino acids. The CDR3 protein is CASSYNFNQPQHF. The CDR3 DNA is TGCGCCAGCAGCTACAATTTCAATCAGCCCCAGCATTTT.

This clonotype occurred many times. The V gene is TRBV4-1, the J gene TRBJ2-3; D not resolved. The V end lost 1 base, the J end lost 2 bases, and 13 bases lay between the germline ends. Germline CDR1 reads MGHRA; CDR2 reads YSYEKL. The CDR3 contains 16 residues. The CDR3 sequence: CASSQVAYQLTDTQYF. The CDR3 coding sequence is TGCGCCAGCAGCCAAGTTGCCTACCAACTCACAGATACGCAGTATTTT.

This clonotype was detected only a few times. The chain couples TRBV28 to TRBJ2-5; 8 bases match TRBD2. Germline V lookup: CDR1 MDHEN, CDR2 SYDVKM. V shed 4 bases and J 5 bases; nucleotides not matched to a gene: 3. The CDR3 sequence is 13 residues long. CDR3 protein: CASSWSGSETQYF. CDR3 DNA sequence: TGTGCCAGCAGTTGGAGCGGGAGTGAGACCCAGTACTTC.

In its sample, this clonotype was seen many times. The genes are TRBV29-1 and TRBJ1-1; 8 bases map to TRBD1. The V segment lost 3 bases and the J segment 3 bases; nucleotides outside the gene matches: 6. The CDR3 consists of 14 residues. Germline V CDR1 and CDR2: SQVTM, ANQGSEA. The CDR3 region has the DNA TGCAGCGTTGACGTGACAGGGGCGGACACTGAAGCTTTCTTT. This sequence encodes CSVDVTGADTEAFF.

This clonotype was detected only a few times. The V gene is TRBV20-1, the J gene TRBJ1-3; no reliable D call. The germline gives CDR1 DFQATT, CDR2 SNEGSKA (reference sequence). The length of the CDR3 is 15 residues. V was pared by 0 bases and J by 4 bases, with 13 bases between. The CDR3 reads CSARDLNEGGNTIYF. CDR3 coding DNA: TGCAGTGCTAGAGATCTTAACGAGGGCGGAAACACCATATATTTT.